This TCR beta chain was observed in a study of blood T cells in healthy people across ages. Study-level results: Naive CD4+ cell counts and diversity both ran higher in long-lived than in aged donors.

Those donating, healthy Caucasian individuals from Russia, were aged roughly 6 to 90. This clonotype turned up a few times. Antigen specificity is unknown. Alongside a J-beta primer mix, a sample-barcoded 5' primer served in a second PCR lasting roughly 7 to 11 cycles. MiXCR, run by TCRdb on the 5' RACE reads, gives a single entry per CDR3 protein. The profile shows about 760,000 distinct CDR3 sequences, approximately 25% of them singletons. The sample was also linked to a second study, of T cells of mothers and their children.

The sequence was collected from a boy aged 5-17 years in good health. Sequenced: blood.

The chain's CDR3 is CSGKGSGRAYNEQFF. The CDR3 DNA reads as TGCAGCGGGAAGGGTAGCGGGAGGGCCTACAATGAGCAGTTCTTC. The chain carries TRBV29-1 and TRBJ2-1; TRBD2 matches 11 bases. The CDR3 sequence is 15 residues long. Germline CDR1 and CDR2: SQVTM and ANQGSEA. V trimming: 7 bases; J trimming: 2 bases; junction bases outside the gene matches: 7.